Listed below are T cell receptor beta chains from one sample, sequenced in a study of graft-versus-host responses after intestinal transplantation. The protocol was immunoSEQ multiplex PCR, while the TCRdb copy is restricted to in-frame clones and leaves out a portion. The repertoire consists of approximately 12,000 clones, with approximately 84% occurring once and the leading ten covering roughly 9%. Sequencing used PBMCs, obtained around 310 days after intestinal transplant. These receptors were collected from a human patient who received an intestinal transplant, so some T cells may come from the graft donor. Each CDR3 is given with its conserved first and last residue. D genes are given only for firm matches. The size field is filled for only some rows; it gives once, few, many or a size class.

NA	TRBV5-1	TRBJ2-7	NA	CASSLDPHSSYEQYF	TGCGCCAGCAGCTTGGATCCTCACAGCTCCTACGAGCAGTACTTC
TRBD2	TRBV30	TRBJ2-1	NA	CAWSVGAGVSYNEQFF	TGTGCCTGGAGTGTCGGAGCGGGGGTTTCTTACAATGAGCAGTTCTTC
NA	TRBV30	TRBJ1-6	NA	CAWTGWNSPLHF	TGTGCCTGGACAGGGTGGAATTCACCCCTCCACTTT
TRBD1	TRBV7-2	TRBJ2-5	NA	CASSFWGRGYQETQYF	TGTGCCAGCAGCTTTTGGGGCAGGGGGTACCAAGAGACCCAGTACTTC
NA	TRBV7-9	TRBJ2-2	NA	CASSLGTAELHRELFF	TGTGCCAGCAGCTTAGGTACGGCGGAACTCCACCGGGAGCTGTTTTTT
TRBD1	TRBV10-2	TRBJ2-1	NA	CASRTGPTYNEQFF	TGCGCCAGCAGGACAGGGCCAACCTACAATGAGCAGTTCTTC
NA	TRBV30	TRBJ1-3	NA	CAWRLHSGNTIYF	TGTGCCTGGAGGCTCCACTCTGGAAACACCATATATTTT
TRBD1	TRBV11-1	TRBJ1-2	NA	CASSLAGTGGRAYGYTF	TGTGCCAGCAGCTTGGCCGGGACAGGGGGCCGGGCCTATGGCTACACCTTC
TRBD2	TRBV7-9	TRBJ2-1	once	CASSLGTSGYNEQFF	TGTGCCAGCAGCTTAGGGACTAGCGGATACAATGAGCAGTTCTTC
NA	TRBV9	TRBJ1-1	NA	CASRSVKGRSTEAFF	TGTGCCAGCAGGTCCGTCAAGGGGAGGTCCACTGAAGCTTTCTTT
NA	TRBV6-4	TRBJ2-2	NA	CASSPKSDTAGELFF	TGTGCCAGCAGCCCTAAAAGCGACACCGCCGGGGAGCTGTTTTTT
NA	TRBV13	TRBJ2-5	NA	CASSSAEKLEETQYF	TGTGCCAGCAGCTCAGCGGAAAAGCTGGAGGAGACCCAGTACTTC
TRBD2	TRBV7-9	TRBJ2-7	NA	CASSLGGASGRPYEQYF	TGTGCCAGCAGCTTAGGGGGTGCTAGCGGGCGTCCCTACGAGCAGTACTTC
TRBD2	TRBV29-1	TRBJ2-1	NA	CSTGLAGGVRNEQFF	TGCAGCACGGGACTAGCGGGAGGAGTTCGCAATGAGCAGTTCTTC
TRBD1	TRBV6-1	TRBJ2-3	NA	CASRDRGTDTQYF	TGTGCCAGCAGAGACAGGGGCACAGATACGCAGTATTTT
TRBD2	TRBV11-2	TRBJ2-1	NA	CASSLESGRVGEQFF	TGTGCCAGCAGCTTAGAGAGCGGGAGGGTCGGGGAGCAGTTCTTC
TRBD2	TRBV6-5	TRBJ2-7	NA	CASSELTSDHF	TGTGCCAGCAGTGAATTGACTAGCGACCACTTC
NA	TRBV14	TRBJ1-5	NA	CASSQDGDQPQHF	TGTGCCAGCAGCCAAGATGGGGATCAGCCCCAGCATTTT
TRBD2	TRBV27	TRBJ2-3	NA	CASSFQLPTSGSRYTQYF	TGTGCCAGCAGTTTCCAACTGCCGACTAGCGGGAGTAGGTATACGCAGTATTTT
NA	TRBV7-9	TRBJ2-7	few	CASSSLYEQYF	TGTGCCAGCAGCTCACTCTACGAGCAGTACTTC
NA	TRBV19	TRBJ1-2	NA	CASSISVGRGYTF	TGTGCCAGTAGTATATCGGTGGGAAGGGGCTACACCTTC
NA	TRBV28	TRBJ1-5	NA	CASSLIPPPEVNQPQHF	TGTGCCAGCAGTTTAATCCCCCCCCCGGAGGTCAATCAGCCCCAGCATTTT
NA	TRBV7-9	TRBJ1-1	once	CASSLFIREEAFF	TGTGCCAGCAGCTTATTCATAAGGGAAGAAGCTTTCTTT
TRBD2	TRBV7-9	TRBJ2-1	NA	CASSFGTSGIGEQFF	TGTGCCAGCAGCTTCGGGACTAGCGGGATCGGTGAGCAGTTCTTC
NA	TRBV11-2	TRBJ1-5	NA	CASSLSVNQPQHF	TGTGCCAGCAGCTTAAGCGTTAATCAGCCCCAGCATTTT
TRBD2	TRBV28	TRBJ2-5	once	CAASRAGDQETQYF	TGTGCCGCCAGCCGCGCGGGAGACCAAGAGACCCAGTACTTC
NA	TRBV7-9	TRBJ2-7	NA	CASSLPGFEGSYEQYF	TGTGCCAGCAGCTTGCCAGGGTTTGAGGGTTCCTACGAGCAGTACTTC
NA	TRBV6-5	TRBJ1-1	NA	CASSWSPNTEAFF	TGTGCCAGCAGTTGGTCACCGAACACTGAAGCTTTCTTT
TRBD2	TRBV9	TRBJ2-5	NA	CASSVASGNLQETQYF	TGTGCCAGCAGCGTAGCGAGCGGGAATTTACAAGAGACCCAGTACTTC
NA	TRBV15	TRBJ1-2	once	CATSRDYRVPWRYGYTF	TGTGCCACCAGCAGAGATTACCGGGTCCCTTGGCGCTATGGCTACACCTTC
NA	TRBV14	TRBJ2-5	NA	CASSQELVSETQYF	TGTGCCAGCAGCCAAGAGCTGGTATCGGAGACCCAGTACTTC
NA	TRBV19	TRBJ1-1	NA	CASSTATGTNTEAFF	TGTGCCAGTAGTACTGCGACAGGAACAAACACTGAAGCTTTCTTT
NA	TRBV5-6	TRBJ2-3	NA	CASSPGITDTQYF	TGTGCCAGCAGCCCCGGAATCACAGATACGCAGTATTTT
NA	TRBV5-1	TRBJ2-3	NA	CASSLGGRTDTQYF	TGCGCCAGCAGCTTGGGGGGGCGCACAGATACGCAGTATTTT
NA	TRBV18	TRBJ2-5	few	CASSPPTQETQYF	TGTGCCAGCTCACCACCTACGCAAGAGACCCAGTACTTC
NA	TRBV29-1	TRBJ2-7	NA	CSVASTDYEQYF	TGCAGCGTTGCTAGCACTGACTACGAGCAGTACTTC
NA	TRBV29-1	TRBJ2-1	NA	CSVEDRYNEQFF	TGCAGCGTTGAAGACAGATACAATGAGCAGTTCTTC
TRBD2	TRBV5-4	TRBJ2-1	NA	CASNLAGGSNEQFF	TGTGCCAGCAACCTAGCGGGCGGGTCTAATGAGCAGTTCTTC
NA	TRBV30	TRBJ2-3	NA	CAWRGGTDTQYF	TGTGCCTGGAGGGGGGGCACAGATACGCAGTATTTT
NA	TRBV9	TRBJ2-3	NA	CASSLAPRSTDTQYF	TGTGCCAGCAGCCTGGCCCCGAGGAGCACAGATACGCAGTATTTT
TRBD2	TRBV4-2	TRBJ2-3	NA	CASSQVAGGGTDTQYF	TGTGCCAGCAGCCAGGTAGCGGGAGGAGGCACAGATACGCAGTATTTT
NA	TRBV10-3	TRBJ2-1	NA	CAIRGLSYNEQFF	TGTGCCATCAGGGGACTCTCCTACAATGAGCAGTTCTTC
NA	TRBV27	TRBJ1-4	NA	CASSAHPGREKLFF	TGTGCCAGCAGTGCTCATCCCGGACGGGAAAAACTGTTTTTT
NA	TRBV7-9	TRBJ1-2	NA	CASSSIAINYGYTF	TGTGCCAGCAGCTCTATAGCGATCAACTATGGCTACACCTTC
NA	TRBV7-9	TRBJ1-3	NA	CASSLPGNTIYF	TGTGCCAGCAGCTTACCTGGAAACACCATATATTTT
TRBD2	TRBV2	TRBJ2-7	NA	CASSGTSGRAYEQYF	TGTGCCAGCAGTGGGACTAGCGGGAGGGCCTACGAGCAGTACTTC
TRBD2	TRBV7-2	TRBJ2-7	NA	CASSRLAGGAHEQYF	TGTGCCAGCAGCCGGCTAGCGGGAGGAGCCCACGAGCAGTACTTC
TRBD1	TRBV7-3	TRBJ2-2	once	CASSLGDRGSTGELFF	TGTGCCAGCAGCTTGGGGGACAGGGGTTCCACCGGGGAGCTGTTTTTT
NA	TRBV2	TRBJ1-3	NA	CASFGDGTYSGNTIYF	TGTGCCAGCTTTGGTGATGGCACTTACTCTGGAAACACCATATATTTT